Shown below are 15 T cell receptor beta chains from a single sample sequenced in a study of blood T cells in healthy people across ages. It was with a sample-barcoded 5' primer and a J-beta primer mix that a second PCR of roughly 7 to 11 cycles was run. MiXCR was run by TCRdb on the 5' RACE reads, yielding one entry per CDR3 protein. Among 700,000 to 950,000 distinct CDR3 sequences, more than 45% were seen once, and the ten largest hold about 20%. Sequencing input: blood. The receptors stem from a man aged 25-45 years in good health.

The chain joins TRBV7-2 to TRBJ2-3; TRBD2 matches at 7 bases. J was trimmed by 2 bases and V by 3 bases; bases with no gene match: 5. CDR1 is SGHTA, CDR2 FQGNSA, per germline. This CDR3 region has 15 residues. The CDR3 protein is CASSFGGGTTDTQYF. CDR3 DNA: TGTGCCAGCAGCTTCGGCGGGGGAACCACAGATACGCAGTATTTT.

The chain recombines TRBV7-9 with TRBJ2-1; no firm D call. V shed 2 bases and J shed 6 bases, with 5 bases lying between them. Germline CDR1 is SEHNR and CDR2 is FQNEAQ (reference sequence). CDR3 length: 12 residues. In nucleotides, the CDR3 is TGTGCCAGCAGCTTAATTGTCAATGAGCAGTTCTTC. Its translation: CASSLIVNEQFF.

The chain joins TRBV7-2 to TRBJ1-1; no definite D call. Trimming stripped 10 bases from V and 2 bases from J, with 17 bases between. This CDR3 spans 14 amino acids. CDR1 and CDR2 (germline): SGHTA, FQGNSA. In DNA form, the CDR3 reads TGTGCCACCTCCCTTATGGGATTAAACACTGAAGCTTTCTTT. As protein: CATSLMGLNTEAFF.

The table lists this clonotype with many counts. The rearrangement joins TRBV2 to TRBJ1-1; D remains ambiguous. CDR3 length: 11 residues. Germline CDR1 SNHLY, CDR2 FYNNEI. V was shortened by 7 bases and J by 3 bases, with 6 bases between the two germline ends. CDR3 protein: CASKGYTEAFF. The CDR3 DNA follows: TGTGCCAGCAAAGGGTACACTGAAGCTTTCTTT.

This clonotype has a handful of counts. This chain joins TRBV29-1 and TRBJ2-7; D remains unclear. V shed 6 bases and J shed 6 bases, with 18 bases lying between them. Germline CDR1 is SQVTM and CDR2 is ANQGSEA. There are 13 residues in the CDR3. In DNA, the CDR3 is TGCAGCGTCACCGGGCAAAAGGCTTCCGAGCAGTACTTC. Its protein product is CSVTGQKASEQYF.

This chain uses TRBV6-5 with TRBJ2-1, with 9 bases matching TRBD2. In germline, CDR1 is MNHEY, CDR2 SVGAGI. This CDR3 spans 15 amino acids. Unmatched junction bases numbered 9, after V lost 10 bases and J lost 2 bases. In nucleotides, the CDR3 is TGTGCCACCCAGGATCTAGCGGGAACCTACAATGAGCAGTTCTTC. It codes for CATQDLAGTYNEQFF.

The rearrangement links TRBV30 to TRBJ2-5; D perhaps matches TRBD1 (6 bases). The CDR3 has 15 residues. Germline V lookup: CDR1 GTSNPN, CDR2 SVGIG (reference sequence). V lost 3 bases, J lost 2 bases, and 16 bases lay in between. The CDR3 nucleotides read TGTGCCTGGAGCAAACCCCACAGGGAACAAGAGACCCAGTACTTC. Protein: CAWSKPHREQETQYF.

This clonotype was observed a handful of times. This chain joins TRBV4-2 and TRBJ1-6, with D unresolved. The V and J ends lost 1 base and 7 bases respectively, with 8 bases between them. Germline assignment: CDR1 LGHNA and CDR2 YNFKEQ. The CDR3 is 14 residues long. The CDR3 reads CASSQVGLNSPLHF. The CDR3 region has the DNA TGTGCCAGCAGCCAAGTTGGATTGAATTCACCCCTCCACTTT.

This chain joins TRBV5-1 and TRBJ2-3; TRBD2 agrees at 11 bases. Germline assignment: CDR1 SGHRS and CDR2 YFSETQ. V lost 4 bases, J lost 6 bases, and 7 bases stayed unmatched. The CDR3 has 15 amino acids. The CDR3 region has the DNA TGCGCCAGCAGCATCTCTGGGACTAGCGGCGATACGCAGTATTTT. Protein sequence: CASSISGTSGDTQYF.

This clonotype was found a few times. CDR3 region: CASSQFTDYGYTF. CDR3 bases: TGCGCCAGCAGCCAATTTACCGATTATGGCTACACCTTC. The V call is TRBV4-3, the J call TRBJ1-2; D unclear. Trimming took off 2 bases at V and 5 bases at J, with 9 bases between the two ends. This CDR3 comprises 13 residues. Germline-derived CDR1 and CDR2 are LGHNA and YSLEER.

The rearrangement uses TRBV28 and TRBJ2-7, with TRBD2 identical over 11 bases. The end of the DNA aligns better with TRBJ2-5, so the J call may be wrong. From germline, CDR1 is MDHEN and CDR2 SYDVKM. The CDR3 is 14 residues long. The CDR3 sequence is CASSPGLAVETQYF. Written as DNA, the CDR3 is TGTGCCAGCAGTCCGGGACTAGCGGTGGAGACCCAGTACTTC.

CDR3: CASSAIGDVTYSPLHF. The CDR3 bases are TGTGCCAGCAGTGCGATCGGGGACGTTACGTATTCACCCCTCCACTTT. This chain links TRBV28 with TRBJ1-6; the D gene is possibly TRBD1 (5 bases). CDR3 length: 16 residues. Germline V gene lookup returns CDR1 MDHEN and CDR2 SYDVKM. V lost 5 bases to trimming and J lost 8 bases, with 19 bases between them.

The chain has TRBV28 and TRBJ1-5, with 7 bases identical to TRBD1. The CDR3 length is 16 residues. The junction had 13 bases not matched to a gene; V was cut back by 5 bases and J by 6 bases. Germline assignment: CDR1 MDHEN and CDR2 SYDVKM. As DNA, the CDR3 is TGTGCCAGCAGTCACTCACAGGGGTCTAAGAGTCAGCCCCAGCATTTT. Translating gives CASSHSQGSKSQPQHF.

This clonotype occurred a few times. The chain has TRBV20-1 and TRBJ1-5; D gene ambiguous. The germline V gene encodes CDR1 DFQATT and CDR2 SNEGSKA (reference sequence). The CDR3 extends over 13 amino acids. V lost 1 base to trimming and J lost 2 bases, with 6 bases between them. The CDR3 reads CSARVAGNQPQHF. CDR3 nucleotide sequence: TGCAGTGCTAGAGTGGCGGGCAATCAGCCCCAGCATTTT.

This clonotype came up many times. The chain carries TRBV11-2 and TRBJ2-1, with unresolved D. The DNA end favors TRBJ2-7, so the J call may be wrong. CDR1 is SGHAT and CDR2 is FQNNGV in the germline V gene. The length of the CDR3 is 16 residues. Written as DNA, the CDR3 is TGTGCCAGCAGCTTGGGGTCGCGCAGCTCCTACAATGAGCAGTACTTC. Protein sequence: CASSLGSRSSYNEQYF.